These 20 T cell receptor beta chains were all obtained from the same sample, sequenced in a study of blood T cells in healthy people across ages. A sample-barcoded 5' primer and a J-beta primer mix were used in a second PCR of roughly 7 to 11 cycles. One entry per CDR3 protein, called by TCRdb with MiXCR from the 5' RACE reads. The sample lists 780,000 or so distinct CDR3 sequences, about 55% occurring once. The sample was blood. The source is a man older than 75 in good health.

The gene calls are TRBV5-1 and TRBJ2-5, with TRBD1 matching over 7 bases. The CDR3 is 14 residues long. Germline CDR1 is SGHRS and CDR2 is YFSETQ. Unmatched junction bases numbered 3, after V lost 0 bases and J lost 4 bases. The CDR3 sequence is CASSLATGVETQYF. The DNA of the CDR3 is TGCGCCAGCAGCTTGGCCACAGGGGTAGAGACCCAGTACTTC.

J is TRBJ2-7 and V is TRBV10-3; D possibly matches TRBD1 or TRBD2 (5 bases each). This CDR3 contains 13 residues. Trimming pared 5 bases from V and 1 base from J, leaving 9 bases between. Germline V gives CDR1 ENHRY, CDR2 SYGVKD. The CDR3 DNA follows: TGTGCCATCAGTCGGGGCCTTTCCTACGAGCAGTACTTC. Protein: CAISRGLSYEQYF.

The rearrangement uses TRBV5-5 and TRBJ2-7; unclear D gene. Trimming removed 4 bases at V and 5 bases at J, with 13 bases between. This CDR3 comprises 13 residues. CDR1 and CDR2 from the germline V gene are SGHKS and YYEKEE (reference sequence). DNA for the CDR3: TGTGCCAGCAGCCTCCGCAGCAATAACGAGCAGTACTTC. Translating it yields CASSLRSNNEQYF.

The count of this clonotype is one. The J gene is TRBJ1-1, the V gene TRBV4-3; possibly TRBD1 for D (6 bases). The germline V gene encodes CDR1 LGHNA and CDR2 YSLEER. The CDR3 covers 13 residues. The V gene lost 4 bases and the J gene lost 10 bases, with 16 bases spanning the gap. The CDR3 nucleotides are TGCGCCAGCAGCCTTACCCGACAGGACGGAGCTTTCTTT. Its translation is CASSLTRQDGAFF.

J is TRBJ1-2 and V is TRBV6-5; D is possibly TRBD1 (5 bases). The V gene lost 6 bases and the J gene lost 4 bases, with 15 bases spanning the gap. The CDR3 covers 14 residues. Looked up from germline, CDR1 is MNHEY and CDR2 is SVGAGI. CDR3 nucleotides: TGTGCCAGCAGGACAGAGCTTCTAAGCTATGGCTACACCTTC. It specifies CASRTELLSYGYTF.

The chain combines TRBV6-2 or TRBV6-3 with TRBJ2-5; the D is unclear. Trimming took 2 bases from V and 5 from J, leaving 9 bases between them. The CDR3 sequence is 13 residues long. Germline CDR1 and CDR2: MNHEY and SVGEGT. The DNA for the CDR3 is TGTGCCAGCAGTTACGGGCCGAGGGAGACCCAGTACTTC. Its translation is CASSYGPRETQYF.

The V and J genes are TRBV28 and TRBJ2-1; no definite D call. Germline CDR1 MDHEN, CDR2 SYDVKM. The CDR3 has 14 amino acids. The germline V and J ends were trimmed by 6 bases and 5 bases, with 14 bases remaining between them. The CDR3 loop is CASREPSTHNEQFF. CDR3 sequence (DNA): TGTGCCAGCAGAGAGCCTTCGACCCACAATGAGCAGTTCTTC.

J is TRBJ2-4 and V is TRBV2; 9 positions match TRBD2. The better agreement between TRBJ2-5 and the DNA end casts doubt on the J call. The CDR3 is made up of 15 amino acids. CDR1 is SNHLY and CDR2 is FYNNEI in the germline V gene. CDR3 bases: TGTGCCAGCAGTAGGGATAGCGGGGGCTTTGGGACCCAGTACTTC. This translates into CASSRDSGGFGTQYF.

The chain couples TRBV20-1 to TRBJ2-5, with 8 bases that match TRBD1. This CDR3 region has 16 residues. V dropped 6 bases and J dropped 4; count of bases not matched to a gene: 16. In germline, CDR1 is DFQATT, CDR2 SNEGSKA (reference sequence). CDR3 nucleotides: TGCAGTGCCCGAGGGGCGGCCAGGGGGCGTGGAGAGACCCAGTACTTC. It translates to CSARGAARGRGETQYF.

The chain is built from TRBV28 and TRBJ2-1; 8 bases are a match to TRBD1. The last part of the DNA fits TRBJ2-7 better; the J call may be wrong. The CDR3 has 19 amino acids. The germline V gene encodes CDR1 MDHEN and CDR2 SYDVKM. The CDR3 DNA is TGTGCCAGCAGTTTTTTTGTGCTGTCAGGGGGCAGCTCCTACAATGAGCAGTACTTC. It yields the protein CASSFFVLSGGSSYNEQYF.

V gene TRBV29-1 combines with J gene TRBJ2-7, with D perhaps matching TRBD1 (5 bases). From germline, CDR1 is SQVTM and CDR2 ANQGSEA. Trimming stripped 5 bases from V and 4 bases from J, with 12 bases between. The CDR3 is 12 amino acids. CDR3 sequence (DNA): TGCAGCGTTCGCGACAGCGTTTACGAGCAGTACTTC. Protein sequence: CSVRDSVYEQYF.

With regard to this clonotype: A read error may be the cause here, since a much bigger clone is one base away. The CDR3 loop reads CASSESGANALTF. The CDR3 DNA is TGCGCCAGCAGCGAATCAGGGGCCAACGCCCTGACTTTC. The chain combines TRBV5-1 with TRBJ2-6, with a tentative D call TRBD1 (6 bases). Germline V gives CDR1 SGHRS, CDR2 YFSETQ. The CDR3 has 13 residues.

This chain links TRBV6-6 with TRBJ1-5; D is possibly TRBD1 (5 bases). The CDR3 contains 15 residues. Trimming took off 2 bases at V and 0 bases at J, with 8 bases between the two ends. The germline V gene has CDR1 MNHNY and CDR2 SVGAGI (reference sequence). CDR3 region: CASSYPGNSNQPQHF. CDR3 DNA: TGTGCCAGCAGTTACCCAGGGAATAGCAATCAGCCCCAGCATTTT.

This chain links TRBV24-1 with TRBJ2-7, with unresolved D. V lost 3 bases to trimming and J lost 7 bases, with 18 bases between them. The CDR3 is 15 residues long. Germline CDR1 is KGHDR and CDR2 is SFDVKD. The CDR3, as DNA: TGTGCCACCAGTGATGGGTTGAGCTCCTACAATGAGCAGTACTTC. Protein sequence: CATSDGLSSYNEQYF.

The gene calls are TRBV5-1 and TRBJ2-1; tentative D call: TRBD1 (5 bases). Trimming took off 4 bases at V and 4 bases at J, with 15 bases between the two ends. The CDR3 loop spans 15 amino acids. The germline V gene encodes CDR1 SGHRS and CDR2 YFSETQ. The CDR3 bases are TGCGCCAGCAGCCCGGTAGGGGAACAATACAATGAGCAGTTCTTC. This codes for CASSPVGEQYNEQFF. The complete variable domain, with remaining parts taken from reference TRBV5-1 and TRBJ2-1, reads KAGVTQTPRYLIKTRGQQVTLSCSPISGHRSVSWYQQTPGQGLQFLFEYFSETQRNKGNFPGRFSGRQFSNSRSEMNVSTLELGDSALYLCASSPVGEQYNEQFFGPGTRLTVL.

J is TRBJ2-7 and V is TRBV12-3 or TRBV12-4, with D possibly being TRBD1 (5 bases). This CDR3 has 15 amino acids. The V end was cut by 6 bases, the J end by 5 bases, with 20 bases between. This CDR3 is CASSPGGAGWHEQYF. Here the CDR3 DNA reads TGTGCCAGCAGCCCGGGTGGTGCAGGGTGGCACGAGCAGTACTTC.

In this sample, this clonotype turned up a few times. This chain uses TRBV7-2 with TRBJ2-3; D gene uncertain. Per the germline V gene, CDR1 is SGHTA and CDR2 is FQGNSA. V gave up 2 bases and J gave up 4 bases, with 16 bases separating them. This CDR3 is built from 16 residues. As DNA, the CDR3 is TGTGCCAGCAGCTTAATCTGGATCGGATTTTCAGATACGCAGTATTTT. It is translated as CASSLIWIGFSDTQYF. The full variable domain, rest sourced from reference TRBV7-2 and TRBJ2-3, is GAGVSQSPSNKVTEKGKDVELRCDPISGHTALYWYRQSLGQGLEFLIYFQGNSAPDKSGLPSDRFSAERTGGSVSTLTIQRTQQEDSAVYLCASSLIWIGFSDTQYFGPGTRLTVL.

This clonotype was detected only a few times. V gene TRBV20-1 combines with J gene TRBJ2-5, with 8 bases identical to TRBD1. The J segment lost 2 bases and the V segment lost 5 bases, leaving 4 bases of the junction unmatched. Germline CDR1 reads DFQATT; CDR2 reads SNEGSKA (reference sequence). This CDR3 comprises 13 residues. CDR3 in amino acids: CSALRTGQETQYF. The CDR3, as DNA: TGCAGTGCTCTACGGACAGGGCAAGAGACCCAGTACTTC.

This clonotype was seen just once. V gene TRBV6-1 combines with J gene TRBJ2-5, with 7 bases that match TRBD1. The end of the DNA fits TRBJ2-7 better, so the J call may be wrong. This CDR3 has 13 amino acids. Germline CDR1 and CDR2: MNHNS and SASEGT. The CDR3 DNA follows: TGTGCCAGCAGCTTAACAGGGGATGACGAGCAGTACTTC. Translated, it gives CASSLTGDDEQYF.

This chain's CDR3 is CASSEPGTNRRYAYF. CDR3 DNA sequence: TGTGCCAGCAGTGAACCTGGGACTAACCGCAGATACGCGTATTTT. The V and J genes are TRBV2 and TRBJ2-3, with 7 bases that match TRBD2. Germline V gene data show CDR1 as SNHLY and CDR2 as FYNNEI. The CDR3 length is 15 residues. J gave up 14 bases and V 2 bases, and 16 bases lay outside the gene matches.